This record concerns one TCR beta chain sequence. Its matching antigen is unknown. Several immunoSEQ plates received, in even portions, the genomic DNA of each subset. Clones were read by immunoSEQ multiplex PCR, and TCRdb kept only the in-frame ones, dropping some. This table holds some 2.1 million clones, just under 95% found once. As defined, naive CD8 cells were CD45RO-negative and positively selected for CCR7, with terminally differentiated effector memory CD45RA+ cells excluded. Each of the donors was a healthy adult who was HIV-negative and had not had a recent acute infection or vaccination. These data come from a study of shared clonotypes between healthy human individuals. Trimming removed 2 bases from V and 3 bases from J; junction bases left unmatched: 3. Germline assignment: CDR1 KGHSH and CDR2 LQKENI. The CDR3 consists of 14 residues. General study results and limits: Sharing across four donors was highest in naive CD4 (around 5%) and lowest in memory CD8 (around 0.4%).

The J gene is TRBJ1-2, the V gene TRBV18; TRBD1 aligns across 7 bases. The sequencing input was naive CD8+ T cells sorted from blood. The sequence was obtained from a man aged 18 to 29 in good health. The CDR3 region has the DNA TGTGCCAGCTCACCAGGGGACAGCCACTATGGCTACACCTTC. Protein: CASSPGDSHYGYTF. The full variable domain, with the rest looked up from reference TRBV18 and TRBJ1-2, is NAGVMQNPRHLVRRRGQEARLRCSPMKGHSHVYWYRQLPEEGLKFMVYLQKENIIDESGMPKERFSAEFPKEGPSILRIQQVVRGDSAAYFCASSPGDSHYGYTFGSGTRLTVV.